This TCR beta chain stems from a study of blood T cells in healthy people across ages (dated by TCRdb to the mid-2010s). With respect to the entire study: In model experiments, template switching captured roughly one uniquely barcoded TCR beta cDNA molecule for every two T cells. Using the same blood draw, the study looked at two additional independent replicas of 1 million unique cDNA reads for two donors, one aged 18 to 29 and the other aged 80 or older. To avoid experimental bias, donors of different ages were spread randomly across the sequencing lanes. To track age-related changes in TCR beta repertoire diversity, the study relied on deep sequencing normalized with unique cDNA molecular identifiers. The donors were split into four age groups: young (average around 17 years), middle-aged (roughly 39), aged (more than 60) and long-lived (over 80).

Donors were 35 to 40 systemically healthy Caucasian individuals from Russia aged roughly 6 to 100 years. Approximately 9 milliliters of peripheral blood were collected from each donor into EDTA-treated Vacutainer tubes. Ficoll-Paque density-gradient centrifugation was used to isolate PBMCs, with at least 6.5 million per sample. Total RNA, at least 6 micrograms per sample, was extracted from PBMCs with Trizol reagent. For every donor, an aliquot of PBMCs went through flow cytometry to measure the percentages of naive CD45RAhigh/CD27high T cells. Libraries were made using 5' RACE. These reads were obtained on an Illumina HiSeq 2500. A second PCR of about 7 to 12 cycles was run with a J-beta primer mix and a sample-barcoded 5' primer. Each TCR beta cDNA molecule received a unique molecular identifier from a template-switch 5' adaptor carrying 12 random nucleotides. At least 2.5 million CDR3-containing paired-end reads were obtained from each sample. All of the RNA was converted into first-strand cDNA using the Mint cDNA synthesis kit, with a TRBC-specific oligonucleotide serving as the primer. Following uracil-DNA glycosylase treatment, all cDNA underwent a first 18-cycle PCR with the universal primers M1SS and BC2_uni_R. Per the authors' processing: For normalization, 1 million high-quality reads, each with a distinct molecular identifier, were randomly selected from each sample. Instead of being binned into consensus sequences, reads that shared molecular identifiers were thrown out. MiTCR, run with a Q25 quality threshold and the strictest error-elimination algorithm, handled CDR3 identification, clonotype clustering and error correction. A nonparametric unseen species model using Euler transformation provided a lower-bound estimate of total TCR beta diversity. TCRdb trimmed the raw reads at Q25, called clones with MiXCR and kept productive beta chains. Each CDR3 protein gets just one entry, which takes the most common genes and DNA from the rows behind it. The V and J calls reflect TCRdb's pipeline rather than the authors' work. The sample data list just over 1 million distinct CDR3 sequences, and 45% of these were observed just once. The top ten clonotypes cover 15% to 20% of the sample.

Turning to this clonotype: It lacks a known antigen. No per-base quality is available; no much larger clone lies one base away.

The paper's findings and limits, for the study overall: Compared with the aged group, more naive CD4+ T cells, fewer expanded clones and increased TCR diversity were shown by the long-lived group, suggesting age selection. The percentage of naive T cells measured by flow cytometry correlated strongly with observed TCR beta diversity. Donor CMV infection status was unknown, potentially confounding age-related changes in expanded clonotypes. Observed TCR beta diversity per million T cells fell roughly linearly with age, and a significant reduction was already apparent by age around 39. Total diversity estimates from one million sequenced T cells were considered lower bounds and underestimates. Because profiling used bulk unsorted PBMCs, naive and antigen-experienced compartments could not be compared conclusively.

As encoded in the germline V gene, CDR1 is SNHLY while CDR2 is FYNNEI. From V the trimming removes 5 bases and from J it removes 4 bases, while the gene matches leave 6 bases of the junction unaccounted for. The CDR3 runs 14 amino acids, cysteine and phenylalanine included. CDR3 DNA is the only sequence kept; it has 42 bases, read in frame from the first base. This TCR derives from a woman between 55 and 75 years old in good health. This sequence uses TRBV2 and TRBJ2-3, and 7 junctional nucleotides match TRBD1. Sequencing input: blood. The nucleotide sequence is TGTGCCAGCAGTTCGACAGGGTGGGCAGATACGCAGTATTTT. It translates as CASSSTGWADTQYF.